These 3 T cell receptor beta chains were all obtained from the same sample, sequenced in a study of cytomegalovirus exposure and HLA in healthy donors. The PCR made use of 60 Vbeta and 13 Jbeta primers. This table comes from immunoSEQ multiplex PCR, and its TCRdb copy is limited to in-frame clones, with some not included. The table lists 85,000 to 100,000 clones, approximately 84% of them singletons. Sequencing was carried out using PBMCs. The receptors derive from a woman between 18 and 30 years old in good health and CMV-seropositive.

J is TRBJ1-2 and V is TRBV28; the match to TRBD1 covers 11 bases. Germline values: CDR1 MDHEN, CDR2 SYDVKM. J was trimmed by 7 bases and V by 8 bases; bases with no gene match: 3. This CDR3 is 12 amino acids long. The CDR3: CASGGQGGGYTF. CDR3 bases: TGTGCCAGCGGGGGACAGGGGGGTGGCTACACCTTC.

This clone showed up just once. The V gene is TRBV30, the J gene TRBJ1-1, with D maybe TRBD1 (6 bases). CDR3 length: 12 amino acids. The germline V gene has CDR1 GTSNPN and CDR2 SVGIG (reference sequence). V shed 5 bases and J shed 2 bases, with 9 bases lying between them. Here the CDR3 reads CAWWTANTEAFF. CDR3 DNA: TGTGCCTGGTGGACAGCTAACACTGAAGCTTTCTTT.

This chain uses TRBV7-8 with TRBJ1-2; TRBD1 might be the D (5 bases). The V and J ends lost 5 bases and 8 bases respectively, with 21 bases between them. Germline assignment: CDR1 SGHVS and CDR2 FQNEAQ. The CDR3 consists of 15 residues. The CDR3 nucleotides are TGTGCCAGCAGCCCGAGAGGGGTTGGGGCGGGAGGCTACACCTTC. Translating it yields CASSPRGVGAGGYTF.